These 25 T cell receptor beta chains came from one sample sequenced in a study of T cell responses to AZD1222 COVID-19 vaccine. The method was immunoSEQ multiplex PCR; TCRdb's version includes in-frame clones alone and lacks a portion of them. The sample contains around 80,000 clones, around 88% of which appear only once. The source was peripheral blood, collected on day 0 of AZD1222 vaccination. These receptors all come from an adult in good health.

This chain links TRBV4-1 with TRBJ2-7, with D perhaps being TRBD1 or TRBD2 (5 bases each). The CDR3 is 15 residues long. Germline V gives CDR1 MGHRA, CDR2 YSYEKL. Trimming removed 0 bases at V and 2 bases at J, with 11 bases between. The CDR3 loop is CASSQDRGAAYEQYF. The CDR3, as DNA: TGCGCCAGCAGCCAAGATCGAGGGGCGGCCTACGAGCAGTACTTC.

The chain is built from TRBV19 and TRBJ2-3; TRBD1 or TRBD2 may be the D gene (5 bases each). Germline values: CDR1 LNHDA, CDR2 SQIVND (reference sequence). V lost 5 bases to trimming and J lost 0 bases, with 15 bases between them. This CDR3 is 16 amino acids long. The CDR3 DNA reads as TGTGCCAGTAGTCCCCGGGACGTTTCTAGCACAGATACGCAGTATTTT. Translation gives CASSPRDVSSTDTQYF.

V and J are TRBV6-6 and TRBJ2-5; 7 bases line up with TRBD2. CDR1 is MNHNY and CDR2 is SVGAGI in the germline V gene (reference sequence). The CDR3 runs to 14 residues. V lost 8 bases and J lost 2; bases outside the gene matches: 8. CDR3 sequence: CASRWLADQETQYF. The DNA of the CDR3 is TGTGCCAGCCGGTGGCTAGCGGATCAAGAGACCCAGTACTTC.

V and J are TRBV5-1 and TRBJ2-3; 8 positions agree with TRBD2. The CDR3 runs 15 residues. Germline V gives CDR1 SGHRS, CDR2 YFSETQ. After removal of 4 bases from V and 0 bases from J, the junction contained 4 bases not matched to a gene. CDR3 sequence reads: CASSRGGPSTDTQYF. The CDR3 bases are TGCGCCAGCAGCCGGGGGGGTCCTAGCACAGATACGCAGTATTTT.

The rearrangement uses TRBV25-1 and TRBJ2-3, with D possibly matching TRBD2 (6 bases). The CDR3 contains 14 residues. V gave up 6 bases and J gave up 6 bases, with 16 bases separating them. Per germline, CDR1 MGHDK and CDR2 SYGVNS. This CDR3 reads CASSLNGSPDTQYF. In DNA form, the CDR3 reads TGTGCCAGCAGCCTAAACGGGAGTCCCGATACGCAGTATTTT. Full variable domain (outside the CDR3, taken from reference TRBV25-1 and TRBJ2-3): EADIYQTPRYLVIGTGKKITLECSQTMGHDKMYWYQQDPGMELHLIHYSYGVNSTEKGDLSSESTVSRIRTEHFPLTLESARPSHTSQYLCASSLNGSPDTQYFGPGTRLTVL.

The J gene is TRBJ2-3, the V gene TRBV12-5; D perhaps matches TRBD1 (6 bases). CDR3 size: 14 residues. The germline V gene encodes CDR1 LGHNT and CDR2 FRNRAP. V lost 6 bases and J lost 5, with 15 bases in between. DNA of the CDR3: TGTGCTAGTGGCCCCGCAGGGGTAGGAGATACGCAGTATTTT. Translating gives CASGPAGVGDTQYF.

The chain joins TRBV7-9 to TRBJ2-3, with unresolved D. The CDR3 sequence is 14 residues long. The germline V and J ends were trimmed by 8 bases and 3 bases, with 15 bases remaining between them. The germline V gene encodes CDR1 SEHNR and CDR2 FQNEAQ (reference sequence). This chain's CDR3 is CASAITQRTDTQYF. The CDR3, as DNA: TGTGCCAGCGCCATAACCCAGAGGACAGATACGCAGTATTTT.

This CDR3 is CASRRDTNTGELFF. The DNA of the CDR3 is TGTGCCAGCAGGCGGGACACCAACACCGGGGAGCTGTTTTTT. The J gene is TRBJ2-2, the V gene TRBV14; possibly TRBD1 or TRBD2 for D (6 bases each). V was pared by 6 bases and J by 2 bases, with 10 bases between. Germline V CDR1 and CDR2: SGHDN, FVKESK. The CDR3 covers 14 residues.

This clone was seen just once. V and J are TRBV5-8 and TRBJ2-7; a possible D gene is TRBD2 (5 bases). V lost 5 bases to trimming and J lost 1 base, with 19 bases between them. Germline assignment: CDR1 SGHTS and CDR2 YDEGEE. The CDR3 spans 16 residues. The CDR3 DNA reads as TGTGCCAGCAGGAAAGGGCTAGCAGACACTTCCTACGAGCAGTACTTC. It yields the protein CASRKGLADTSYEQYF.

This chain uses TRBV25-1 with TRBJ1-4; D is perhaps TRBD1 (6 bases). Germline-derived CDR1 and CDR2 are MGHDK and SYGVNS. Trimming took off 2 bases at V and 7 bases at J, with 17 bases between the two ends. The CDR3 loop spans 16 amino acids. For the CDR3, the DNA is TGTGCCAGCAGTGAAGACAGGACGTCTTTGCTTGAAAAACTGTTTTTT. It yields the protein CASSEDRTSLLEKLFF.

The J gene is TRBJ2-3, the V gene TRBV20-1, with a possible D match to TRBD2 (5 bases). Germline loops: CDR1 DFQATT, CDR2 SNEGSKA (reference sequence). Trimming pared 1 base from V and 8 bases from J, leaving 7 bases between. The CDR3 has 11 amino acids. The CDR3 spells CSARGGGTQYF. CDR3 nucleotides: TGCAGTGCTAGAGGTGGAGGTACGCAGTATTTT.

V gene TRBV19 combines with J gene TRBJ1-6; 8 bases are shared with TRBD1. The CDR3 length is 18 residues. J was trimmed by 0 bases and V by 2 bases; bases with no gene match: 6. Germline values: CDR1 LNHDA, CDR2 SQIVND (reference sequence). The CDR3 DNA reads TGTGCCAGTAGTATAACCCAGGGGGCGAGCTCCTATAATTCACCCCTCCACTTT. It codes for CASSITQGASSYNSPLHF.

The CDR3 spells CASSGDGTSSYNEQFF. The CDR3 DNA reads as TGTGCCAGCAGCGGAGACGGCACCAGCTCCTACAATGAGCAGTTCTTC. This rearrangement joins TRBV9 to TRBJ2-1, with no clear D. Germline-derived CDR1 and CDR2 are SGDLS and YYNGEE. CDR3 size: 16 residues. Trimming took 3 bases from V and 0 from J, leaving 13 bases between them.

The chain has TRBV5-1 and TRBJ2-1; D is possibly TRBD1 (5 bases). With 2 bases removed from V and 3 bases from J, the gap between germline ends came to 9 bases. There are 14 residues in the CDR3. CDR1 SGHRS and CDR2 YFSETQ come from the germline V gene. CDR3: CASSFWQGYNEQFF. In nucleotides, the CDR3 is TGCGCCAGCAGCTTTTGGCAGGGCTACAATGAGCAGTTCTTC.

This clone was observed a single time. The V gene is TRBV18, the J gene TRBJ2-1, with 11 bases matching TRBD2. The trim removed 3 bases at V and 6 bases at J, leaving 16 bases unmatched. This CDR3 spans 19 amino acids. Germline V lookup: CDR1 KGHSH, CDR2 LQKENI. CDR3 region: CASSPLTQTSGITVNEQFF. CDR3 in DNA: TGTGCCAGCTCACCCCTAACACAGACTAGCGGGATAACAGTCAATGAGCAGTTCTTC.

The chain combines TRBV2 with TRBJ1-5; TRBD1 matches 8 bases. The V segment lost 4 bases and the J segment 4 bases; nucleotides outside the gene matches: 12. Germline values: CDR1 SNHLY, CDR2 FYNNEI. The length of the CDR3 is 17 residues. The CDR3: CASSVNWDRLGNQPQHF. The CDR3 region has the DNA TGTGCCAGCAGTGTTAACTGGGACAGGCTCGGGAATCAGCCCCAGCATTTT.

The V gene is TRBV6-1, the J gene TRBJ1-5, with 7 bases aligning to TRBD1. The CDR3 is made up of 17 amino acids. V was pared by 4 bases and J by 2 bases, with 11 bases of the junction left unmatched. The V gene's germline CDR1 is MNHNS and CDR2 SASEGT. CDR3 loop: CASSALTAGTGNQPQHF. The CDR3 DNA reads as TGTGCCAGCAGTGCACTAACCGCCGGGACAGGCAATCAGCCCCAGCATTTT.

V is TRBV16 and J is TRBJ1-5; D remains ambiguous. In germline, CDR1 is KGHSY, CDR2 FQNENV. This CDR3 comprises 14 residues. V lost 7 bases, J lost 0 bases, and 10 bases lay in between. CDR3 nucleotides: TGTGCCAGCACCCCTGGGGATAGCAATCAGCCCCAGCATTTT. Protein: CASTPGDSNQPQHF.

This clone appeared a single time. CDR3 sequence (DNA): TGTGCCAGCAGCGGAGTACAGGGTACTGAAGCTTTCTTT. Its protein is CASSGVQGTEAFF. The V and J genes are TRBV7-9 and TRBJ1-1, with a weak D call TRBD1 (6 bases). Germline V gene lookup returns CDR1 SEHNR and CDR2 FQNEAQ (reference sequence). V lost 5 bases, J lost 5 bases, and 12 bases lay in between. This CDR3 has 13 residues.

The chain employs TRBV7-3 and TRBJ2-3, with TRBD2 identical over 11 bases. This CDR3 is 15 amino acids long. The V gene end was trimmed by 5 bases and the J gene end by 6 bases; junction bases not matched to a gene: 7. CDR1 is SGHTA and CDR2 is FQGTGA in the germline V gene. The CDR3, as DNA: TGTGCCAGCAGCACCTTAGCGGGAGGGATCGATACGCAGTATTTT. Its protein is CASSTLAGGIDTQYF.

The chain links TRBV27 to TRBJ2-7; a possible D gene is TRBD2 (5 bases). CDR1 is MNHEY and CDR2 is SMNVEV in the germline V gene (reference sequence). V lost 7 bases to trimming and J lost 6 bases, with 28 bases between them. The CDR3 covers 17 residues. The CDR3 coding sequence is TGTGCCAGCACCCCCCTCAACACCGACCGTGTCGAGGGCGAGCAGTACTTC. Translation gives CASTPLNTDRVEGEQYF.

The chain carries TRBV27 and TRBJ2-7, with 7 bases aligning to TRBD1. Germline V CDR1 and CDR2: MNHEY, SMNVEV (reference sequence). After removal of 3 bases from V and 4 bases from J, the junction contained 6 bases not matched to a gene. This CDR3 spans 14 amino acids. CDR3 in amino acids: CASSFQGTVYEQYF. CDR3 DNA: TGTGCCAGCAGTTTTCAAGGGACAGTTTACGAGCAGTACTTC.

This clone was recorded only once. The chain has TRBV20-1 and TRBJ2-1, with 8 bases that match TRBD2. The CDR3 is 14 residues long. Germline loops: CDR1 DFQATT, CDR2 SNEGSKA (reference sequence). The V segment lost 3 bases and the J segment 7 bases; nucleotides outside the gene matches: 8. The CDR3 coding sequence is TGCAGTGCTAGTCGACTAGCGAGTTCGAATGAGCAGTTCTTC. This encodes CSASRLASSNEQFF.

This chain connects TRBV30 to TRBJ1-6; D is ambiguous. The CDR3 is 15 amino acids. Germline V gene lookup returns CDR1 GTSNPN and CDR2 SVGIG (reference sequence). Deletions cut 2 bases from V and 3 bases from J, with 11 bases between. CDR3 region: CAWSLATSYNSPLHF. DNA of the CDR3: TGTGCCTGGAGTCTTGCTACCAGCTATAATTCACCCCTCCACTTT.

The chain is built from TRBV7-9 and TRBJ2-3; D gene uncertain. The CDR3 is 12 amino acids. Trimming took off 6 bases at V and 3 bases at J, with 7 bases between the two ends. Germline V gives CDR1 SEHNR, CDR2 FQNEAQ (reference sequence). For the CDR3, the DNA is TGTGCCAGCAGTATGACAACAGATACGCAGTATTTT. This gives the protein CASSMTTDTQYF.